These 14 T cell receptor beta chains were all obtained from the same sample, sequenced in a study of cytotoxic CD8 clonotypes in ibrutinib-treated CLL (dated by TCRdb to 2020 to 2023). The receptor library was made with the immunoSEQ multiplex PCR assay. Held by TCRdb, this immuneACCESS table contains in-frame sequences only and omits some clones. Under half of the omission traces to an unresolved V gene where checked; the cause of the rest is unknown. Across this sample there are some 300,000 clones, with approximately 80% seen only once. Under 8.5% of the sample belongs to the ten largest clones. The sample was PBMCs, taken before ibrutinib treatment. These receptors were collected from a human donor with chronic lymphocytic leukemia.

The gene calls are TRBV19 and TRBJ1-5, with no clear D. V was trimmed by 3 bases and J by 3 bases, leaving 9 bases between them. Germline V gives CDR1 LNHDA, CDR2 SQIVND (reference sequence). This CDR3 has 14 residues. The DNA for the CDR3 is TGTGCCAGTAGTATCGCGGGCCCCAATCAGCCCCAGCATTTT. Translation: CASSIAGPNQPQHF. Based on the CDR3 plus reference TRBV19 and TRBJ1-5, the full variable domain is DGGITQSPKYLFRKEGQNVTLSCEQNLNHDAMYWYRQDPGQGLRLIYYSQIVNDFQKGDIAEGYSVSREKKESFPLTVTSAQKNPTAFYLCASSIAGPNQPQHFGDGTRLSIL.

The V gene is TRBV25-1, the J gene TRBJ1-5, with D unresolved. Germline CDR1 and CDR2: MGHDK and SYGVNS. Trimming cost V 1 base and J 0 bases, with 13 bases left between them. The CDR3 is 17 residues long. The CDR3 sequence is CASSESDNPYSNQPQHF. CDR3 coding DNA: TGTGCCAGCAGTGAATCTGACAACCCGTATAGCAATCAGCCCCAGCATTTT.

This clone was observed once. This chain connects TRBV25-1 to TRBJ1-1; TRBD1 matches at 8 bases. CDR3 size: 15 residues. Germline V gene data show CDR1 as MGHDK and CDR2 as SYGVNS. The V gene end was trimmed by 3 bases and the J gene end by 9 bases; junction bases not matched to a gene: 12. The CDR3 coding sequence is TGTGCCAGCAGTGACCCCGGACAGGGCGTACAAAAAGCTTTCTTT. It yields the protein CASSDPGQGVQKAFF.

The V gene is TRBV30, the J gene TRBJ1-1; 7 bases match TRBD1. From germline, CDR1 is GTSNPN and CDR2 SVGIG (reference sequence). The CDR3 runs 14 residues. V shed 0 bases and J 3 bases; nucleotides not matched to a gene: 4. CDR3 DNA sequence: TGTGCCTGGAGTGTCCCACAGGGGTACACTGAAGCTTTCTTT. Translating gives CAWSVPQGYTEAFF.

The gene calls are TRBV2 and TRBJ2-5; maybe TRBD1 (5 bases). The CDR3 runs to 13 residues. V was trimmed by 8 bases and J by 2 bases, leaving 12 bases between them. Germline V gene sequence: CDR1 SNHLY, CDR2 FYNNEI. In DNA, the CDR3 is TGTGCCAGCTCCAGACAGCTTCAAGAGACCCAGTACTTC. Protein product: CASSRQLQETQYF.

This chain uses TRBV7-8 with TRBJ2-5, with D hard to call. Trimming took 0 bases from V and 5 from J, leaving 10 bases between them. Germline CDR1 SGHVS, CDR2 FQNEAQ. This CDR3 region has 14 residues. The chain's CDR3 is CASSLALVSETQYF. For the CDR3, the DNA is TGTGCCAGCAGCTTAGCGCTAGTATCCGAGACCCAGTACTTC.

The V and J genes are TRBV4-3 and TRBJ2-1; possible D gene TRBD1, 6 bases. Germline V gene sequence: CDR1 LGHNA, CDR2 YSLEER. The CDR3 length is 16 residues. The ends were cut back, 2 bases at V and 3 bases at J, with 14 bases in the middle. DNA for the CDR3: TGCGCCAGCAGCCAACAATACAGGGCTTTCTACAATGAGCAGTTCTTC. Residues: CASSQQYRAFYNEQFF.

In this sample, this clone turned up a few times. This sequence joins TRBV14 and TRBJ2-7, with 7 bases aligning to TRBD2. The CDR3 runs to 14 residues. The V and J ends lost 1 base and 2 bases, in that order; junction bases with no gene match: 2. Germline assignment: CDR1 SGHDN and CDR2 FVKESK. CDR3 protein: CASSQVLAPYEQYF. Here the CDR3 DNA reads TGTGCCAGCAGCCAAGTACTAGCGCCCTACGAGCAGTACTTC.

This sequence joins TRBV2 and TRBJ2-7; D tentatively reads TRBD1 or TRBD2 (5 bases each). Per the germline V gene, CDR1 is SNHLY and CDR2 is FYNNEI. CDR3 length: 17 residues. Trimming took off 5 bases at V and 4 bases at J, with 24 bases between the two ends. CDR3 loop: CASSPQLQDWLSYEQYF. CDR3 coding DNA: TGTGCCAGCAGTCCTCAGTTACAGGACTGGCTCAGTTACGAGCAGTACTTC.

The CDR3 reads CSVEDQPRIFEDTQYF. Here the CDR3 DNA reads TGCAGCGTTGAAGATCAACCCAGGATTTTTGAAGATACGCAGTATTTT. The rearrangement joins TRBV29-1 to TRBJ2-3; no clear D. CDR1 SQVTM and CDR2 ANQGSEA come from the germline V gene. V lost 0 bases to trimming and J lost 5 bases, with 18 bases between them. The CDR3 is 16 amino acids.

The CDR3 bases are TGTGCCAGCAGTTATTTGTCCGGTTTTGGCACAGATACGCAGTATTTT. It codes for CASSYLSGFGTDTQYF. The chain carries TRBV6-5 and TRBJ2-3; D not certain. The germline gives CDR1 MNHEY, CDR2 SVGAGI. The V gene lost 3 bases and the J gene lost 1 base, with 14 bases spanning the gap. The CDR3 is 16 amino acids.

This clone appeared a few times. This rearrangement joins TRBV6-5 to TRBJ2-7; D call uncertain. Trimming took off 5 bases at V and 1 base at J, with 12 bases between the two ends. This CDR3 comprises 14 residues. Germline V gene data show CDR1 as MNHEY and CDR2 as SVGAGI. The CDR3 nucleotides are TGTGCCAGCAGTGATGTACCGTTTTCCTACGAGCAGTACTTC. This encodes CASSDVPFSYEQYF.

The genes are TRBV5-5 and TRBJ2-7, with TRBD2 as a possible D gene (6 bases). Between the trimmed V and J ends, which lost 7 bases and 2 bases, there was a span of 13 bases. CDR1 SGHKS and CDR2 YYEKEE come from the germline V gene (reference sequence). The length of the CDR3 is 13 residues. CDR3 sequence: CASSGDNTYEQYF. Here the CDR3 DNA reads TGTGCCAGCTCGGGGGATAATACCTACGAGCAGTACTTC.

V is TRBV4-3 and J is TRBJ2-1; no reliable D call. V was clipped by 1 base and J by 8 bases, with 12 bases between them. This CDR3 has 14 amino acids. Germline-derived CDR1 and CDR2 are LGHNA and YSLEER. The DNA of the CDR3 is TGCGCCAGCAGCCAAGGTGTCCCCGCGGATGAGCAGTTCTTC. Its protein product is CASSQGVPADEQFF.